This T cell receptor (beta chain) was recovered during a study of blood T cells in healthy people across ages. Study-wide results and limits: Roughly linearly, TCR beta diversity per million T cells fell as age increased. Unsorted PBMCs prevented conclusive naive versus antigen-experienced comparison.

For the second PCR, which ran for about 6 to 12 cycles, a sample-barcoded 5' primer and a J-beta primer mix were used. There were at least 3 million CDR3-containing paired-end reads obtained from each sample. TCRdb reanalysed the 5' RACE reads using MiXCR and keeps one entry per CDR3 protein. The table lists about 1.4 million distinct CDR3 sequences, roughly 59% of them singletons. About this clonotype: Its antigen is unknown.

Trimming stripped 5 bases from V and 5 bases from J, with 6 bases between. Germline V gene lookup returns CDR1 KGHSH and CDR2 LQKENI. CDR3 length equals 12 residues. This clonotype was sampled from a man aged 18-30 years in good health. The V call is TRBV18, the J call TRBJ1-4, with unresolved D. The sample taken for sequencing was blood. The CDR3 DNA sequence: TGTGCCAGCTCAAACTCGAATGAAAAACTGTTTTTT. This codes for CASSNSNEKLFF.